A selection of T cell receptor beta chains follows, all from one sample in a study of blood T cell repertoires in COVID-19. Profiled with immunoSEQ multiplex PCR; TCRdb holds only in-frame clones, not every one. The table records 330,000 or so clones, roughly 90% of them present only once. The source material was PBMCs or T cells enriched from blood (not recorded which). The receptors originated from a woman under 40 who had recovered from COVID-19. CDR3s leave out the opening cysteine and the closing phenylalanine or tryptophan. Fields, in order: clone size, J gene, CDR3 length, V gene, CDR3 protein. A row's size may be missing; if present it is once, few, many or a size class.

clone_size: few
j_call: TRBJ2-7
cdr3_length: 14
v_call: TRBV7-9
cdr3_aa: ASSLAQRGLSYEQY

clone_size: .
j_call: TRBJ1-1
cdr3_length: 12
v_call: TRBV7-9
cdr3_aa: ASSLETGNTEAF

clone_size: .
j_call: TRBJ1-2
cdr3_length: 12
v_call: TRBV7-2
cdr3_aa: ASRKGAELYGYT

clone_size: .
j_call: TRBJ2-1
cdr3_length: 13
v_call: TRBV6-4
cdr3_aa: ASSDSRGAGNEQF

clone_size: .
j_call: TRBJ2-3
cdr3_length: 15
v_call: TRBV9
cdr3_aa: ASSVAAWGETTDTQY

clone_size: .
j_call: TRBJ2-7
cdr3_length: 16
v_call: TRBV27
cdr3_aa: ASSLSGLNRGQPYEQY

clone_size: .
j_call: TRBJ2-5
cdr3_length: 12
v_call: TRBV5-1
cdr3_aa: ASSSQGEVETQY

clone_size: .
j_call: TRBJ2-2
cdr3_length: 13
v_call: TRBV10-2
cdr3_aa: ASRQGLAGGGELF

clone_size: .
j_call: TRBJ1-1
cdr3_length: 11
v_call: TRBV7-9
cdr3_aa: ASSFVGALEAF

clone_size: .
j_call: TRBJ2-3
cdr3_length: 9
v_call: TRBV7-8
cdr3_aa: ASSPFSTQY

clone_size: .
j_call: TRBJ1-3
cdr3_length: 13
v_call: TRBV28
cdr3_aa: ASSSWTGLGNTIY

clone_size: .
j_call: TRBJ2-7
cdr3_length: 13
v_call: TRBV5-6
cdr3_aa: ASSRPSGIAYEQY

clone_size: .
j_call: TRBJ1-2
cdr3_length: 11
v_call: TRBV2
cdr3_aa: ASSGQGNYGYT

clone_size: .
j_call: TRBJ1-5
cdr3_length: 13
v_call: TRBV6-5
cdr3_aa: ASRKNRGNNQPQH

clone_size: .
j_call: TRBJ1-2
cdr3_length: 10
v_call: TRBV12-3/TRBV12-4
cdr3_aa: ASSLQGLGYT

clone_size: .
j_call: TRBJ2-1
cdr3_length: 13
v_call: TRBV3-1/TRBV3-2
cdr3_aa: ASSQGLAGYNEQF

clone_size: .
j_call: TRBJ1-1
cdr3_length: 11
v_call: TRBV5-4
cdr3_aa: ASAGQLDTEAF

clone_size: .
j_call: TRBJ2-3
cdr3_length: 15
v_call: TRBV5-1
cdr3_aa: ASSLGLAGVAADTQY

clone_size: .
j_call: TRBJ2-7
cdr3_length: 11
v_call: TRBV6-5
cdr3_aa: ASGTSGSHEQY

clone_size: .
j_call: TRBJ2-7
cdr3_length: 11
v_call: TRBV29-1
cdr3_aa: SVVTGDSYEQY

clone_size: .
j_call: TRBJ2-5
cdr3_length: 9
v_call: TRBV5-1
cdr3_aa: ASSREETQY

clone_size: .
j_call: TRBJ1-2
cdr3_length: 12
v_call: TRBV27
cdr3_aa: ASSFVQGVHGYT

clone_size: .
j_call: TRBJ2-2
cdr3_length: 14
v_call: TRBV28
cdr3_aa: ASSLLGTSVSGELF

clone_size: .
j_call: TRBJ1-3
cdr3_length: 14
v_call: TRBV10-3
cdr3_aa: AISENLASSGNTIY

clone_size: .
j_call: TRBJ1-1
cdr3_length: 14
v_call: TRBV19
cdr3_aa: ASSSDRDRMNTEAF

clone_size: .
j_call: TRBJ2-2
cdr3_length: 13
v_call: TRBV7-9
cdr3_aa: ASSHPGHTTGELF

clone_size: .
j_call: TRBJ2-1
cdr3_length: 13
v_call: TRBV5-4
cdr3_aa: ASRSDWSSYNEQF

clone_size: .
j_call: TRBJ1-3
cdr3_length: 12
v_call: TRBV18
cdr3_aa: ASSYTSSGNTIY

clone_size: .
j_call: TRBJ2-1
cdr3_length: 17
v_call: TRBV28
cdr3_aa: ASSPLGTSGSGSYNEQF

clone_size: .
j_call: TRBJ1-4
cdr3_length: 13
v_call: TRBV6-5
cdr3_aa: ASSYSRQGGEKLF

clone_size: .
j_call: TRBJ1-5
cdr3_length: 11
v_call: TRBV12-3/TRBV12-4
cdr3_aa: ASRRTGDQPQH

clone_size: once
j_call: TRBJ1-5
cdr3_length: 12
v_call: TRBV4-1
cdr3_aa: ASSQDQGRPLLH

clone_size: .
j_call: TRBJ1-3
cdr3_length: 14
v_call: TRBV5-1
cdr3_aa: ASSRESQGSGNTIY

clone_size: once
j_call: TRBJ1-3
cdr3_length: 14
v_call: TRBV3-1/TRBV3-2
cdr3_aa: ASSQAPGGFGNTIY

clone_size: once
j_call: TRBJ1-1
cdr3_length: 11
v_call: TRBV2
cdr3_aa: ASREVPMGEAF

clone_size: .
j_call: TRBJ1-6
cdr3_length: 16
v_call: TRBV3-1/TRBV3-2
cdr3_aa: ASSQDTETGITGSPLH

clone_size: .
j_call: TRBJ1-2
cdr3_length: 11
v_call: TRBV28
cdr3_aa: ASSLPMGGGYT

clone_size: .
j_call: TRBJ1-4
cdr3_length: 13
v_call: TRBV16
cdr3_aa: ASSPPGGFNEKLF

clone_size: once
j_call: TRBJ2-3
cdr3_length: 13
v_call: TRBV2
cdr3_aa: ASSEGLAGTDTQY

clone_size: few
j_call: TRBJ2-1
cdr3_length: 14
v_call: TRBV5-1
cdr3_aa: ASSLAGAGALNEQF

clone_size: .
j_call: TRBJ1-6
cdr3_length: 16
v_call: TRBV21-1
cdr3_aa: ASSKVLRVGGRHSPLH

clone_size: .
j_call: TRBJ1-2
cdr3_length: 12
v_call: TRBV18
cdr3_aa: ASSPVSGGYGYT

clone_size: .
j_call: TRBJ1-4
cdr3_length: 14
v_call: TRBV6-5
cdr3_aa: ASSYGGSGGYEKLF

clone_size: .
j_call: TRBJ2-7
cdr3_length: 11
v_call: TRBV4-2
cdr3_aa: ASSPGLGYEQY

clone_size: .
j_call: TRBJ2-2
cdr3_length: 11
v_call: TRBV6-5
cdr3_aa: ASSYVASGELF

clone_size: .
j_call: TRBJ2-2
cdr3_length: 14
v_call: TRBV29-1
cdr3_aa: SVVLSQGRNTGELF

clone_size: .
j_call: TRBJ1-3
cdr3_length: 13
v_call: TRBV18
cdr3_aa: ASSPPGTERNTIY

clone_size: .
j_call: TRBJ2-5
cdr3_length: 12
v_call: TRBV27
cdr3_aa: ASSFSSTPRDRY

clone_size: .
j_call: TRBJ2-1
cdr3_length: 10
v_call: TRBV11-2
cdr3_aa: ASSLGEWEQF

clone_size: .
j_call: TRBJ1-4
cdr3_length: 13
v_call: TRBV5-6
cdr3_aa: ASSLTGTGKEKLF

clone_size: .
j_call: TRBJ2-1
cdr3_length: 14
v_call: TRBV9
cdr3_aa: ASSVEVASYYNEQF

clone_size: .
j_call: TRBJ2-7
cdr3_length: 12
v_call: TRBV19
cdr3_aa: ASSPWTGSYEQY

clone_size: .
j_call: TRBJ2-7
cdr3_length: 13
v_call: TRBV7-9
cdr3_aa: ASSPYTEMTYEQY

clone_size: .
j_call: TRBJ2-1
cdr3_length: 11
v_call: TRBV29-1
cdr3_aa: SVAASAYNEQF

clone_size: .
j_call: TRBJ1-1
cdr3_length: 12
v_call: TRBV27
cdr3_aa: ASSRGQVNTEAF

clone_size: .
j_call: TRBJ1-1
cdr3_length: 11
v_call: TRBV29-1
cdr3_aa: SVEGTGPTEAF

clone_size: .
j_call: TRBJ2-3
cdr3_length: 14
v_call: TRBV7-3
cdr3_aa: ASSYGTGTSTDTQY

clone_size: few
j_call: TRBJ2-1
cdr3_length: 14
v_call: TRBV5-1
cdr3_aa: ASSLNRGGGLNEQF

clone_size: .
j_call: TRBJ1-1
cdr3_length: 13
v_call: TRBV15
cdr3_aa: ATSRGLHGGDEAF

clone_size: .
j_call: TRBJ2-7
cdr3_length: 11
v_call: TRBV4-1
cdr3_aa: ASSRGGMDEQY